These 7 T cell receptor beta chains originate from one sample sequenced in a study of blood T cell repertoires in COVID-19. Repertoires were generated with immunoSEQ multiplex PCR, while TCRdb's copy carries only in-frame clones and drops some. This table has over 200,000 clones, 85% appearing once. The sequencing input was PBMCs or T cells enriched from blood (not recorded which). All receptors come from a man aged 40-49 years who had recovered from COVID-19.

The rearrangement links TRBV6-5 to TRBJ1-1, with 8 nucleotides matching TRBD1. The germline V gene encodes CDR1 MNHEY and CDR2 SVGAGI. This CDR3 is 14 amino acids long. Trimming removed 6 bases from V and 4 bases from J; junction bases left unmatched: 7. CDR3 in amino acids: CASRGQGQVTEAFF. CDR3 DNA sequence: TGTGCCAGCAGAGGACAGGGACAGGTCACTGAAGCTTTCTTT.

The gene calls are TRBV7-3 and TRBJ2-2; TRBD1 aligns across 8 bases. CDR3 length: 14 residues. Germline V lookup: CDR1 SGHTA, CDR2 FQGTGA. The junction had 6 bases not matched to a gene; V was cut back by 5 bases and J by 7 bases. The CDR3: CASSLGQGGGELFF. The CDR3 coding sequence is TGTGCCAGCAGCCTAGGACAGGGAGGCGGGGAGCTGTTTTTT.

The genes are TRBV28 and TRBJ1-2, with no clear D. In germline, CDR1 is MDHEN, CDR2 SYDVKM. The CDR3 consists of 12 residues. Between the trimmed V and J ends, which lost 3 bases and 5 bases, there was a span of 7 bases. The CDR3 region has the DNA TGTGCCAGCAGTTTTAACTCGTATGGCTACACCTTC. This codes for CASSFNSYGYTF.

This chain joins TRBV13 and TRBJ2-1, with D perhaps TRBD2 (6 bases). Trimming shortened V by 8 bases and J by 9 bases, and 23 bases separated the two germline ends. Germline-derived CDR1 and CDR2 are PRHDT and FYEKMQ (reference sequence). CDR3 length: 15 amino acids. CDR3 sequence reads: CASGGRRKVDPEQFF. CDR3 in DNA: TGTGCCAGCGGAGGGAGGAGGAAGGTTGATCCTGAGCAGTTCTTC.

The CDR3 DNA sequence: TGTGCCAGCATCCGGCCGGGACTTCCTAACACCGGGGAGCTGTTTTTT. Translation: CASIRPGLPNTGELFF. The chain employs TRBV11-2 and TRBJ2-2, with a weak D call TRBD2 (6 bases). The CDR3 extends over 16 amino acids. V lost 7 bases and J lost 2, with 17 bases in between. The germline V gene has CDR1 SGHAT and CDR2 FQNNGV.

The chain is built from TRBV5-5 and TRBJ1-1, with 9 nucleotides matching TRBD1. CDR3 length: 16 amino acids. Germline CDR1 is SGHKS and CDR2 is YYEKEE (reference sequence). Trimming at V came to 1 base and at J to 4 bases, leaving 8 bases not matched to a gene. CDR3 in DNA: TGTGCCAGCAGCTTGCCACAGGGGGCTCTAGGCACTGAAGCTTTCTTT. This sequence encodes CASSLPQGALGTEAFF.

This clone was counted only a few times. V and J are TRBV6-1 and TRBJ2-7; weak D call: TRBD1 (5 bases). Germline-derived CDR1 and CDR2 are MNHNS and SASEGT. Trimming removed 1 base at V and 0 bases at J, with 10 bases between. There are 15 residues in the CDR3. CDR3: CASSEGPDSSYEQYF. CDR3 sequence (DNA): TGTGCCAGCAGTGAAGGACCAGACAGCTCCTACGAGCAGTACTTC.